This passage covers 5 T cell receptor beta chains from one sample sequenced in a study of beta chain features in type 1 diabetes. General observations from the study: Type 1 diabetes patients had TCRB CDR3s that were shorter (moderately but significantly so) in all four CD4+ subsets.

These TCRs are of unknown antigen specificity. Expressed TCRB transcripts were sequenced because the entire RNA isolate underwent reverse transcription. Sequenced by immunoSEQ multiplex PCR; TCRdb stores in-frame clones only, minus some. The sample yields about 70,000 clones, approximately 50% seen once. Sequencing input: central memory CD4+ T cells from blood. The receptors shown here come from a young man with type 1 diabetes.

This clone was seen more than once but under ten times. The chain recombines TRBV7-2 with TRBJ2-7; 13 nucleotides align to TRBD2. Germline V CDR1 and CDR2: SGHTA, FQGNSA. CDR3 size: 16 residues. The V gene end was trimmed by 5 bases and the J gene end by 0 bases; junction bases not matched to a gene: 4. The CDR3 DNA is TGTGCCAGCAGCCCAACTAGCGGGAGGGCCTCCTACGAGCAGTACTTC. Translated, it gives CASSPTSGRASYEQYF.

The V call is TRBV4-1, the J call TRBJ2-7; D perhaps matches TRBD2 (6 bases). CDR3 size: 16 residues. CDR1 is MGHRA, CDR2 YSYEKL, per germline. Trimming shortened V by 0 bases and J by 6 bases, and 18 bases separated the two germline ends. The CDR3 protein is CASSQDLGGFPSEQYF. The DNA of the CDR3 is TGCGCCAGCAGCCAAGATCTGGGAGGCTTCCCCTCCGAGCAGTACTTC.

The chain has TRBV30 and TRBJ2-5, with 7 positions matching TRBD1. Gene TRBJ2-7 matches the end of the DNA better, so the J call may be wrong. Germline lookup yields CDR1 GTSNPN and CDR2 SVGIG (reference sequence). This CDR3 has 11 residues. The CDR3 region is CAWARGYEQYF. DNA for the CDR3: TGTGCCTGGGCCAGGGGGTACGAGCAGTACTTC.

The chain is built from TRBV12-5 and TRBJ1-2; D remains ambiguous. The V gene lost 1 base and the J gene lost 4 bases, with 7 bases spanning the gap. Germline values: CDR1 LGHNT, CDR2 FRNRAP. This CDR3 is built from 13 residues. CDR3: CASGLGGAYGYTF. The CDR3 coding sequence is TGTGCTAGTGGTTTGGGCGGCGCCTATGGCTACACCTTC.

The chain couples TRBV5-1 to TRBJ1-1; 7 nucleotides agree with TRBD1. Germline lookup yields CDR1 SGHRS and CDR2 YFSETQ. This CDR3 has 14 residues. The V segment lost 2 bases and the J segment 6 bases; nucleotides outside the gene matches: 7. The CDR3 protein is CASSFAGGKSEAFF. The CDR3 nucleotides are TGCGCCAGCAGCTTCGCAGGGGGGAAGTCTGAAGCTTTCTTT.